This is a list of T cell receptor beta chains from one sample in a study of T-cell memory formation after mild COVID-19. TCRdb re-analysed the 5' RACE reads in MiXCR, keeping a single row per CDR3 protein. The table lists about 190,000 distinct CDR3 sequences, about 17% of them singletons. Sequencing used PBMCs or a T cell subset sorted from them (not recorded which). These receptors were taken from an adult woman who had mild COVID-19 (a few samples of this study predate the infection). Cell type and time point are not known. Each CDR3 is given with its conserved first and last residue. Size is omitted from some rows. Given values are once, few, many or a class for expanded clones.

size: NA
V: TRBV27
CDR3: CARGGGPTDPTNEKLFF

size: few
V: TRBV20-1
CDR3: CSARAAGPFYEQYF

size: few
V: TRBV20-1
CDR3: CSAEWGGTDTQYF

size: many
V: TRBV25-1
CDR3: CASSDTNPGGETQYF

size: few
V: TRBV19
CDR3: CASSTTGRTQYF

size: NA
V: TRBV5-1
CDR3: CASSLEWGQQETQYF

size: NA
V: TRBV7-2
CDR3: CASSTQQGVYGYTF

size: few
V: TRBV20-1
CDR3: CSATGEAGRTYEQYF

size: few
V: TRBV7-2
CDR3: CASSLVGLGGVTEAFF

size: NA
V: TRBV5-1
CDR3: CASSLGGTVTPPETQYF

size: once
V: TRBV27
CDR3: CASSLRAQGHTEAFF

size: few
V: TRBV5-4
CDR3: CASSFGTGGRETQYF

size: NA
V: TRBV5-1
CDR3: CASSLGGDADGEKLFF

size: few
V: TRBV7-2
CDR3: CASSPPGVRDTQYF

size: NA
V: TRBV5-1
CDR3: CASRPSGTGRLETQYF

size: NA
V: TRBV18
CDR3: CASSVRDSGANVLTF

size: few
V: TRBV7-3
CDR3: CASSLTGGSSTEAFF

size: few
V: TRBV29-1
CDR3: CSVGTGGEQYF

size: few
V: TRBV4-3
CDR3: CASSQALGTDTQYF

size: many
V: TRBV7-8
CDR3: CASSPGSSGANVLTF

size: NA
V: TRBV2
CDR3: CASSPWVSGANVLTF

size: NA
V: TRBV12-3/TRBV12-4
CDR3: CASTGTGGYYGYTF

size: few
V: TRBV30
CDR3: CAWSGGTNPTYEQYF

size: few
V: TRBV4-3
CDR3: CASSQDKGRSPLHF

size: few
V: TRBV29-1
CDR3: CSVDPQTPGQQGGADTQYF

size: few
V: TRBV3-1
CDR3: CASSPTDRLDEQYF

size: NA
V: TRBV5-1
CDR3: CASSLDPAVGKETQYF

size: NA
V: TRBV29-1
CDR3: CSAGLTGFNEQFF

size: few
V: TRBV10-3
CDR3: CAISGGAGRLLETQYF

size: NA
V: TRBV11-3
CDR3: CASSLRWGHSEAFF

size: many
V: TRBV20-1
CDR3: CSANSASGNTIYF

size: few
V: TRBV4-2
CDR3: CASSQDGLRGGYTF

size: NA
V: TRBV7-2
CDR3: CASSSPRGTYNSPLHF

size: NA
V: TRBV7-9
CDR3: CASSLLETNTGELFF

size: few
V: TRBV12-3/TRBV12-4
CDR3: CASRRNRNEKLFF

size: few
V: TRBV15
CDR3: CATSRDLRKGELFF

size: NA
V: TRBV19
CDR3: CASSIRPDRVARDYGYTF

size: few
V: TRBV21-1
CDR3: CASSLGAAALGTEAFF

size: few
V: TRBV20-1
CDR3: CSARVAGSGTGELFF

size: few
V: TRBV2
CDR3: CASRRRGTTEAFF

size: few
V: TRBV15
CDR3: CATSRQDYGYTF

size: few
V: TRBV5-6
CDR3: CASSLPPGRVVNEQYF

size: few
V: TRBV29-1
CDR3: CSVEDEGDTQYF

size: NA
V: TRBV5-1
CDR3: CASSLDQSYEQYF

size: NA
V: TRBV7-6
CDR3: CASSPREKGTQYF

size: NA
V: TRBV5-1
CDR3: CASSLNPQGVYGYTF

size: many
V: TRBV7-7
CDR3: CASSLARGPHEQFF

size: few
V: TRBV6-4
CDR3: CASSDSEGGADTQYF

size: few
V: TRBV18
CDR3: CASSPTSDYEQYF

size: few
V: TRBV2
CDR3: CATSGGNTGELFF

size: few
V: TRBV29-1
CDR3: CSVDPDRKSEAFF

size: few
V: TRBV25-1
CDR3: CASTAPGETQYF

size: NA
V: TRBV18
CDR3: CASSSTGMSEKLFF

size: few
V: TRBV3-1
CDR3: CASSQDRVSGDEQFF

size: few
V: TRBV6-2/TRBV6-3
CDR3: CASSYSSKTLAYF

size: few
V: TRBV5-5
CDR3: CASSLILHEQYF

size: NA
V: TRBV5-1
CDR3: CASSFRDRYTDTQYF

size: NA
V: TRBV12-3/TRBV12-4
CDR3: CASSPPGLVIRQYF

size: many
V: TRBV7-8
CDR3: CASSPTRGTDTQYF